This entry lists 10 T cell receptor beta chains sequenced from one sample in a study of control samples from healthy donors and cancer patients. Only in-frame clones appear in the TCRdb table, and some are missing; sequencing was by immunoSEQ multiplex PCR. The table lists about 26,000 clones, around 83% of them singletons. The source material was PBMCs. These receptor sequences come from a man aged 60-69 years with colorectal cancer.

This rearrangement joins TRBV11-2 to TRBJ1-1; TRBD1 matches at 7 bases. Germline CDR1 reads SGHAT; CDR2 reads FQNNGV. Unmatched junction bases numbered 8, after V lost 5 bases and J lost 5 bases. The CDR3 sequence is 14 residues long. CDR3 sequence: CASSPLTGRTEAFF. CDR3 coding DNA: TGTGCCAGCAGCCCGCTGACAGGGCGGACTGAAGCTTTCTTT.

This rearrangement joins TRBV5-1 to TRBJ1-1; TRBD1 is a possible D gene (5 bases). CDR1 SGHRS and CDR2 YFSETQ come from the germline V gene. This CDR3 has 14 residues. Trimming left V 1 base short and J 7 bases short, with 14 bases between. The CDR3 nucleotides read TGCGCCAGCAGCTTGATCGCAGGGACGGGTGAAGCTTTCTTT. It yields the protein CASSLIAGTGEAFF.

The genes are TRBV19 and TRBJ1-6, with TRBD1 as a possible D gene (5 bases). Trimming took off 5 bases at V and 7 bases at J, with 9 bases between the two ends. CDR1 LNHDA and CDR2 SQIVND come from the germline V gene (reference sequence). The length of the CDR3 is 13 residues. In DNA, the CDR3 is TGTGCCAGTAGTGGGGGACCGAATTCACCCCTCCACTTT. Residues: CASSGGPNSPLHF.

This chain connects TRBV10-3 to TRBJ1-6; D not resolved. CDR3 length: 14 residues. Trimming took off 9 bases at V and 9 bases at J, with 18 bases between the two ends. Per germline, CDR1 ENHRY and CDR2 SYGVKD. DNA of the CDR3: TGTGCCATGCAAAGTGAGTCCGGGTTTTCACCCCTCCACTTT. It codes for CAMQSESGFSPLHF.

This sequence joins TRBV6-2 or TRBV6-3 and TRBJ1-1; 9 positions agree with TRBD1. The CDR3 extends over 19 amino acids. J lost 2 bases, V lost 0 bases, and 13 bases had no gene match. Germline assignment: CDR1 MNHEY and CDR2 SVGEGT. The CDR3 nucleotides are TGTGCCAGCAGTTACTCCCCTGGGGACAGGGCTCTGGATAACACTGAAGCTTTCTTT. Its translation is CASSYSPGDRALDNTEAFF.

The CDR3 is CASSRIAGGQNNEQFF. The CDR3 coding sequence is TGCGCCAGCAGCCGTATAGCGGGGGGGCAGAACAATGAGCAGTTCTTC. The rearrangement joins TRBV4-3 to TRBJ2-1; 11 nucleotides match TRBD2. The CDR3 runs 16 residues. Germline V gene lookup returns CDR1 LGHNA and CDR2 YSLEER. V trimming: 4 bases; J trimming: 5 bases; junction bases outside the gene matches: 7.

The J gene is TRBJ2-7, the V gene TRBV7-2; 7 bases are a match to TRBD1. Germline assignment: CDR1 SGHTA and CDR2 FQGNSA. V shed 2 bases, J shed 2 bases, and the junction held 3 bases outside the gene matches. The CDR3 spans 14 residues. The CDR3 region has the DNA TGTGCCAGCAGCTTAAACAGGGGCCCCTACGAGCAGTACTTC. Translating it yields CASSLNRGPYEQYF.

The CDR3 loop reads CASSPPAGRGYGYTF. CDR3 bases: TGTGCCAGCTCACCCCCGGCAGGGCGAGGCTATGGCTACACCTTC. The chain combines TRBV18 with TRBJ1-2, with D possibly matching TRBD1 (5 bases). Trimming removed 3 bases from V and 4 bases from J, with 15 bases in between. This CDR3 has 15 amino acids. CDR1 and CDR2 (germline): KGHSH, LQKENI.

The chain uses TRBV5-8 and TRBJ1-4; 12 bases agree with TRBD1. Per germline, CDR1 SGHTS and CDR2 YDEGEE. The length of the CDR3 is 16 residues. Trimming cost V 4 bases and J 4 bases; bases outside gene matches: 5. This CDR3 is CASSRWDRGLNEKLFF. The DNA of the CDR3 is TGTGCCAGCAGCCGTTGGGACAGGGGGCTTAATGAAAAACTGTTTTTT.

The rearrangement links TRBV6-1 to TRBJ2-3, with TRBD1 identical over 7 bases. Germline values: CDR1 MNHNS, CDR2 SASEGT. After removal of 1 base from V and 4 bases from J, the junction contained 11 bases not matched to a gene. The CDR3 spans 17 residues. The CDR3 loop is CASSEGSFRQGSDTQYF. CDR3 nucleotides: TGTGCCAGCAGTGAAGGATCCTTCCGACAGGGCTCAGATACGCAGTATTTT.